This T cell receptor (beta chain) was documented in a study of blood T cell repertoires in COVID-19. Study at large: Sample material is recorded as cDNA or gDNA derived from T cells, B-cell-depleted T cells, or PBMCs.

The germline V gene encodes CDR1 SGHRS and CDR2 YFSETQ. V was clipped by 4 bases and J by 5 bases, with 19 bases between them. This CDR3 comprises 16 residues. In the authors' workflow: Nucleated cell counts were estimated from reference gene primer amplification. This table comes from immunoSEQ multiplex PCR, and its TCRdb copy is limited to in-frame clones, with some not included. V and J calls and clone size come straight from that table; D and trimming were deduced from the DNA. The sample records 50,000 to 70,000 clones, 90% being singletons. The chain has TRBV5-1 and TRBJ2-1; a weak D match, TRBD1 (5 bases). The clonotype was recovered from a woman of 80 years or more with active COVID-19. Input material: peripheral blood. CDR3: CASSHQLGEGNNEQFF. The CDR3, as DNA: TGCGCCAGCAGCCACCAGCTAGGGGAAGGGAACAATGAGCAGTTCTTC.